This note documents a single T cell receptor (beta chain) sequence. What antigen it recognizes has not been identified. The record has no base qualities; no much larger clone is one base away. This specimen belongs to a study of identical twins (dated by TCRdb to about 2016). Study-level background: TCR alpha and beta repertoires from monozygotic twins, unrelated adults of various ages and cord blood were deep-sequenced to test whether fetal clonotypes persist. Replicate twin experiments were performed at different times using different library preparation protocols to rule out contamination. Study-wide conclusions, independent of this receptor: Out-of-frame TCR alpha sharing in monozygotic twins was systematically underestimated by recombination models, whereas sharing between unrelated individuals was in agreement with the recombination models. Compared with coincidental sharing between unrelated individuals, out-of-frame TCR alpha sequences shared between twins had an excess of sequences with low generation probability. In beta out-of-frame sequences, excess twin sharing was weaker, because having fewer shared sequences lowered the signal-to-noise ratio. Invariant T cells such as MAIT and iNKT could partly confound zero-insertion analyses, although diverse VJ usage argued against such confounding for most clonotypes. Abundant cord blood beta clonotypes carried fewer insertions; young adult naive repertoires showed a weaker similar trend, while memory repertoires showed none. Because the same donors could not be followed over many years, conclusions were based on cross-sectional statistical analysis.

The library was prepared using 5' RACE. These reads were obtained on an Illumina HiSeq 2000. A universal primer binding site was added through template switching, and the final cDNA carried a unique molecular identifier so that TCR cDNA molecules could be counted accurately. Specific primers in the conserved constant-segment region were used to synthesize first-strand cDNA for the TCR alpha and beta chains. To control for contamination, every cDNA library carried two barcodes: a SMART-Mk sample barcode plus Illumina barcodes. TruSeq adapter sequences along with Illumina sample barcodes were introduced in two successive PCR steps. TCR alpha and beta cDNA libraries were sequenced on the Illumina HiSeq platform with custom primers. In the authors' own workflow: MiGEC was used to process raw reads and extract unique molecular identifiers, and MiXCR was used to find CDR3 positions. Recombination models were inferred per individual with the repgenHMM and IGoR tools using an EM algorithm. The tcR package in R was used for shared clonotype analysis, with sharing normalized by the product of cloneset sizes. Out-of-frame nonproductive sequences were analyzed to study raw recombination free of thymic and clonal selection effects. Through fastp at Q25 and MiXCR, TCRdb rebuilt clones from the public reads, retaining in-frame beta chains. Identical CDR3 proteins give one entry, which carries the most common genes and DNA. It is TCRdb's table, rather than the study itself, that gives the V and J calls and clone size. This sample gives under 300,000 distinct CDR3 sequences in total; over 12% of them show up just once. Around 9% of the sample is held by the ten biggest clonotypes.

Trimming takes 11 bases from V and 0 bases from J, and the germline ends sit 17 bases apart. CDR1 MNHEY and CDR2 SVGEGT were looked up in the germline V gene. From the cysteine through the phenylalanine, the CDR3 covers 15 amino acids. The retained sequence is limited to the CDR3, 45 bases, with the frame set at the first base. Only healthy Caucasian donors were included. Miltenyi CD45RO+ enrichment and human naive T-cell isolation kits were used to isolate memory (CD45RO+) and naive T cells from PBMC. The TCR originated in a woman aged 18-29 years in good health. This receptor chain uses TRBV6-2 or TRBV6-3 and TRBJ1-5; TRBD1 might be the D gene, on 5 matching bases. Material for sequencing was memory (CD45RO+) T cells sorted from blood. The cell subset or site label, as the study defines it: CD45RO+ enriched T cells. The CDR3 region: CAGIPRQYSNQPQHF. The DNA reads as follows: TGTGCCGGAATCCCCCGACAGTATAGCAATCAGCCCCAGCATTTT.